These 24 T cell receptor beta chains were all obtained from the same sample, sequenced in a study of CD8+ T cells in alopecia areata. In each case, RNA was isolated and then reverse transcribed into cDNA as the sequencing template. Measured with immunoSEQ multiplex PCR; TCRdb has only the in-frame clones, and not every one. The sample lists about 97,000 clones, 41% occurring once. The specimen was CD4+ T cells sorted from blood. The receptors come from a human donor with alopecia areata.

Comments on this clone: At the DNA level, this CDR3 is encoded by other sequences in the same sample as well. V and J are TRBV4-3 and TRBJ2-7; 9 positions match TRBD1. Germline CDR1 reads LGHNA; CDR2 reads YSLEER. CDR3 length: 14 amino acids. V was pared by 4 bases and J by 4 bases, with 5 bases of the junction left unmatched. The CDR3 loop is CASSPGTGFYEQYF. CDR3 DNA: TGCGCCAGCAGCCCCGGGACAGGGTTTTACGAGCAGTACTTC.

The chain employs TRBV4-3 and TRBJ2-2; no clear D. Germline V gives CDR1 LGHNA, CDR2 YSLEER. This CDR3 has 15 amino acids. Trimming cost V 4 bases and J 4 bases, with 13 bases left between them. This chain's CDR3 is CASSLIPRFTGELFF. In nucleotides, the CDR3 is TGCGCCAGCAGCCTGATCCCCCGTTTCACCGGGGAGCTGTTTTTT.

CDR3 nucleotide sequence: TGTGCCAGCAGTTCCGGGACAGCGAACACTGAAGCTTTCTTT. It specifies CASSSGTANTEAFF. This chain links TRBV28 with TRBJ1-1; 7 bases line up with TRBD1. Germline trimming cut 4 bases from V and 1 base from J; bases unmatched to any gene: 3. The CDR3 contains 14 residues. The germline V gene has CDR1 MDHEN and CDR2 SYDVKM. Combining the CDR3 with reference TRBV28 and TRBJ1-1 gives the whole variable domain DVKVTQSSRYLVKRTGEKVFLECVQDMDHENMFWYRQDPGLGLRLIYFSYDVKMKEKGDIPEGYSVSREKKERFSLILESASTNQTSMYLCASSSGTANTEAFFGQGTRLTVV.

The chain employs TRBV29-1 and TRBJ2-7; possible D gene TRBD1, 6 bases. The CDR3 has 15 amino acids. The V end lost 0 bases, the J end lost 0 bases, and 12 bases lay between the germline ends. The germline CDR1 and CDR2 sequences are SQVTM and ANQGSEA. Written as DNA, the CDR3 is TGCAGCGTTGAAGATGGCCAGGGGAGCTCCTACGAGCAGTACTTC. Translating it yields CSVEDGQGSSYEQYF.

This rearrangement joins TRBV30 to TRBJ1-5; 8 bases line up with TRBD1. The germline CDR1 and CDR2 sequences are GTSNPN and SVGIG (reference sequence). The CDR3 is 15 residues long. The V and J ends lost 3 bases and 3 bases, in that order; junction bases with no gene match: 7. This CDR3 reads CAWSPGQALNQPQHF. The CDR3 DNA is TGTGCCTGGAGCCCGGGACAGGCCCTCAATCAGCCCCAGCATTTT.

The chain links TRBV29-1 to TRBJ2-7, with D possibly TRBD2 on 7 matching bases. The CDR3 runs to 14 residues. V was shortened by 0 bases and J by 6 bases, with 15 bases between the two germline ends. Per the germline V gene, CDR1 is SQVTM and CDR2 is ANQGSEA. CDR3 nucleotide sequence: TGCAGCGTTGAAGATCTGGAGGGGGGGGGCGAGCAGTACTTC. It is translated as CSVEDLEGGGEQYF.

V and J are TRBV29-1 and TRBJ2-1; 12 nucleotides agree with TRBD2. The CDR3 is 15 residues long. CDR1 and CDR2 from the germline V gene are SQVTM and ANQGSEA. V dropped 6 bases and J dropped 9; count of bases not matched to a gene: 12. CDR3 sequence reads: CSVGNLAGGPREQFF. In nucleotides, the CDR3 is TGCAGCGTCGGCAACCTAGCGGGAGGGCCTCGTGAGCAGTTCTTC.

This chain links TRBV7-9 with TRBJ2-5; tentative D call: TRBD1 (5 bases). The V gene lost 1 base and the J gene lost 0 bases, with 15 bases spanning the gap. The V gene's germline CDR1 is SEHNR and CDR2 FQNEAQ (reference sequence). The CDR3 has 17 residues. CDR3 DNA: TGTGCCAGCAGCTTAGATACAGGTCGGGTGTACCAAGAGACCCAGTACTTC. Translated: CASSLDTGRVYQETQYF.

This clone came up a few times. The chain couples TRBV30 to TRBJ1-5; TRBD1 matches 7 bases. The CDR3 spans 13 residues. Germline V gene data show CDR1 as GTSNPN and CDR2 as SVGIG (reference sequence). V lost 4 bases, J lost 4 bases, and 4 bases stayed unmatched. The CDR3 protein is CAWNRGTNQPQHF. Here the CDR3 DNA reads TGTGCCTGGAACAGGGGAACTAATCAGCCCCAGCATTTT. The variable domain in full, completed from reference TRBV30 and TRBJ1-5, reads SQTIHQWPATLVQPVGSPLSLECTVEGTSNPNLYWYRQAAGRGLQLLFYSVGIGQISSEVPQNLSASRPQDRQFILSSKKLLLSDSGFYLCAWNRGTNQPQHFGDGTRLSIL.

This clone was counted a few times. This chain joins TRBV6-5 and TRBJ2-2, with unresolved D. The length of the CDR3 is 15 residues. Looked up from germline, CDR1 is MNHEY and CDR2 is SVGAGI. V gave up 6 bases and J gave up 0 bases, with 11 bases separating them. CDR3 residues: CASRGRRPNTGELFF. CDR3 in DNA: TGTGCCAGCAGAGGACGTCGGCCGAACACCGGGGAGCTGTTTTTT.

This clone has only a few counts. The gene calls are TRBV4-1 and TRBJ2-7; D ambiguous. Germline assignment: CDR1 MGHRA and CDR2 YSYEKL. The V and J ends lost 0 bases and 3 bases respectively, with 15 bases between them. CDR3 length equals 16 residues. CDR3 DNA sequence: TGCGCCAGCAGCCAAGATCAAGTCGGCGCCGGCTACGAGCAGTACTTC. Protein: CASSQDQVGAGYEQYF.

The V call is TRBV7-2, the J call TRBJ1-2; D is uncertain. The ends were cut back, 4 bases at V and 7 bases at J, with 7 bases in the middle. The length of the CDR3 is 11 residues. Germline V gives CDR1 SGHTA, CDR2 FQGNSA. In nucleotides, the CDR3 is TGTGCCAGCAGCTCGGGAGGTGGCTACACCTTC. This encodes CASSSGGGYTF.

This clone has only a few counts. V is TRBV28 and J is TRBJ2-7; 11 nucleotides match TRBD1. This CDR3 has 15 amino acids. The V segment lost 10 bases and the J segment 7 bases; nucleotides outside the gene matches: 15. Germline CDR1 MDHEN, CDR2 SYDVKM. CDR3 nucleotides: TGTGCCACAATCGACCGGGACAGGGGGGCGTGGGAGCAGTACTTC. This codes for CATIDRDRGAWEQYF.

The rearrangement links TRBV7-9 to TRBJ2-3, with 9 bases aligning to TRBD2. Germline V gene lookup returns CDR1 SEHNR and CDR2 FQNEAQ (reference sequence). J was trimmed by 2 bases and V by 1 base; bases with no gene match: 4. The CDR3 extends over 16 amino acids. In DNA, the CDR3 is TGTGCCAGCAGCTTAGAGTTAGCGGGAGCCACAGATACGCAGTATTTT. The encoded protein is CASSLELAGATDTQYF.

The gene calls are TRBV6-1 and TRBJ1-6, with D unresolved. V lost 3 bases and J 4 bases, leaving 13 bases between the germline ends. Germline V gene data show CDR1 as MNHNS and CDR2 as SASEGT. The CDR3 has 16 residues. The CDR3 is CASSEEGLIYNSPLHF. Here the CDR3 DNA reads TGTGCCAGCAGTGAGGAGGGTCTGATTTATAATTCACCCCTCCACTTT.

This clone was seen a few times. In DNA, the CDR3 is TGTGCCAGCAGCTCTTACGTGACTAGCGGGGAGACCCAGTACTTC. Protein sequence: CASSSYVTSGETQYF. The chain recombines TRBV7-2 with TRBJ2-5; TRBD2 aligns across 10 bases. The trim removed 4 bases at V and 5 bases at J, leaving 7 bases unmatched. The CDR3 length is 15 residues. CDR1 SGHTA and CDR2 FQGNSA come from the germline V gene.

This clone was observed a handful of times. The V gene is TRBV7-2, the J gene TRBJ2-7; TRBD1 matches 7 bases. V lost 5 bases, J lost 3 bases, and 10 bases stayed unmatched. The length of the CDR3 is 15 residues. Germline values: CDR1 SGHTA, CDR2 FQGNSA. DNA of the CDR3: TGTGCCAGCAGCCCTTCGGGACAGCGAGACTACGAGCAGTACTTC. This translates into CASSPSGQRDYEQYF.

The chain uses TRBV4-1 and TRBJ2-1; 8 nucleotides agree with TRBD2. V lost 2 bases and J lost 0; bases outside the gene matches: 9. The CDR3 has 18 amino acids. Germline-derived CDR1 and CDR2 are MGHRA and YSYEKL. The CDR3 is CASSQMLLSGSSYNEQFF. CDR3 bases: TGCGCCAGCAGCCAAATGCTACTAAGCGGGAGCTCCTACAATGAGCAGTTCTTC.

The chain carries TRBV30 and TRBJ2-7; D ambiguous. The CDR3 consists of 11 residues. In germline, CDR1 is GTSNPN, CDR2 SVGIG (reference sequence). V dropped 1 base and J dropped 7 bases, with 8 bases sitting between them. The CDR3 protein is CAWSEGEEQYF. CDR3 nucleotide sequence: TGTGCCTGGAGTGAAGGCGAGGAGCAGTACTTC.

CDR3 bases: TGCAGCGTTGAACCAAGGGACAGCTTAAGCGGGGGGCCAGATACGCAGTATTTT. It specifies CSVEPRDSLSGGPDTQYF. V usage is TRBV29-1 and J usage is TRBJ2-3; 9 bases line up with TRBD2. CDR1 is SQVTM and CDR2 is ANQGSEA in the germline V gene. V shed 2 bases, J shed 4 bases, and the junction held 16 bases outside the gene matches. The CDR3 loop spans 18 amino acids.

This rearrangement joins TRBV29-1 to TRBJ2-7, with 8 bases that match TRBD2. The J segment lost 1 base and the V segment lost 6 bases, leaving 11 bases of the junction unmatched. The CDR3 has 15 residues. Germline CDR1 reads SQVTM; CDR2 reads ANQGSEA. The CDR3 DNA reads TGCAGCGTAGCACACGGGACTAGTGGATCCTACGAGCAGTACTTC. Its translation: CSVAHGTSGSYEQYF.

The V and J genes are TRBV6-6 and TRBJ2-5; D not resolved. From germline, CDR1 is MNHNY and CDR2 SVGAGI (reference sequence). V shed 6 bases and J shed 0 bases, with 14 bases lying between them. The CDR3 covers 15 residues. Written as DNA, the CDR3 is TGTGCCAGCAGACCCGGACGGAAGTACCAAGAGACCCAGTACTTC. Amino acids: CASRPGRKYQETQYF.

This chain joins TRBV7-2 and TRBJ2-3; no clear D gene. The germline CDR1 and CDR2 sequences are SGHTA and FQGNSA. Between the trimmed V and J ends, which lost 2 bases and 4 bases, there was a span of 13 bases. This CDR3 has 15 residues. The CDR3 DNA is TGTGCCAGCAGCTTATCCTCCAACAGCCCAGATACGCAGTATTTT. Its translation: CASSLSSNSPDTQYF.

This clone was recorded once. V is TRBV30 and J is TRBJ2-7; D possibly corresponds to TRBD1 (6 bases). CDR3 size: 15 residues. Germline V gene sequence: CDR1 GTSNPN, CDR2 SVGIG (reference sequence). Trimming cost V 2 bases and J 3 bases, with 17 bases left between them. CDR3 protein: CAWSRGTGIIYEQYF. DNA for the CDR3: TGTGCCTGGAGTCGGGGTACAGGGATTATCTACGAGCAGTACTTC.